This T cell receptor beta chain was sequenced in a study of T-cell memory formation after mild COVID-19. Germline lookup yields CDR1 SGHAT and CDR2 FQNNGV. The CDR3 runs to 14 residues. The ends were cut back, 1 base at V and 4 bases at J, with 10 bases in the middle. After 5'RACE with constant-segment primers, TCR alpha and TCR beta cDNA libraries carrying sample barcodes and UMIs were obtained. TCRdb passed the 5' RACE reads through MiXCR, listing each CDR3 protein once. This table holds 300,000 to 350,000 distinct CDR3 sequences, approximately 19% found once. The rearrangement uses TRBV11-2 and TRBJ1-2; D perhaps matches TRBD1 (5 bases). The clonotype originates from a man between 18 and 35 years old who had mild COVID-19 (a few samples of this study predate the infection). Cell type and time point are not known. The sample comprised PBMCs or a T cell subset sorted from them (not recorded which). This chain's CDR3 is CASSLAGVRYGYTF. CDR3 nucleotides: TGTGCCAGCAGCTTAGCGGGGGTCCGCTATGGCTACACCTTC.